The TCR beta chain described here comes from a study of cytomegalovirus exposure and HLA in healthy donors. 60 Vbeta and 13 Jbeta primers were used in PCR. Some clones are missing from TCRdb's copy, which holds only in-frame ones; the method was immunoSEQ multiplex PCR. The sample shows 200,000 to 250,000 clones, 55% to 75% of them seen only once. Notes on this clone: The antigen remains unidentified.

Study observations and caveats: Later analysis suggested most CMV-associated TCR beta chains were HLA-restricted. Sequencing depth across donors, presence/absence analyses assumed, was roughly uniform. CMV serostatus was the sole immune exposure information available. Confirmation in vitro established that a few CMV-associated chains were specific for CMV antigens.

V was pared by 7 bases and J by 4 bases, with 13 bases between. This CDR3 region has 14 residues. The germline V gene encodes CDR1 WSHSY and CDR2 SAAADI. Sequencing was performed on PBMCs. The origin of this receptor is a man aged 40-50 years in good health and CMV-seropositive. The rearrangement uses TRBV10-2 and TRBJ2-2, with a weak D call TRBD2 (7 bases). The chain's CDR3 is CASIKGGSTGELFF. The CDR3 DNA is TGCGCCAGCATAAAGGGGGGGAGCACCGGGGAGCTGTTTTTT.